One sample yielded the 5 T cell receptor beta chains listed below, sequenced in a study of T cell responses to AZD1222 COVID-19 vaccine. Data came from immunoSEQ multiplex PCR; TCRdb stores just in-frame clones and leaves some out. The sample lists approximately 160,000 clones, 88% seen once, with more than 3% in the top ten. The specimen comprised peripheral blood, sampled on day 0 of MenACWY control vaccination. These TCRs come from an adult in good health.

The chain joins TRBV29-1 to TRBJ1-5; D is undetermined. Trimming shortened V by 8 bases and J by 5 bases, and 16 bases separated the two germline ends. CDR1 and CDR2 from the germline V gene are SQVTM and ANQGSEA. The CDR3 loop spans 13 amino acids. Here the CDR3 DNA reads TGCAGCACTCGAGCGGGGAGGGATCAGCCCCAGCATTTT. Residues: CSTRAGRDQPQHF.

This clone was seen a few times. The chain combines TRBV11-1 with TRBJ1-1; no definite D call. The CDR3 sequence is 13 residues long. Looked up from germline, CDR1 is SGHAT and CDR2 is FQDESV (reference sequence). V was pared by 2 bases and J by 1 base, with 5 bases between. The chain's CDR3 is CASSLNPNTEAFF. The CDR3, as DNA: TGTGCCAGCAGCTTAAACCCGAACACTGAAGCTTTCTTT.

V gene TRBV5-1 combines with J gene TRBJ2-7; no definite D call. The germline V and J ends were trimmed by 1 base and 0 bases, with 8 bases remaining between them. This CDR3 is 14 amino acids long. Germline V CDR1 and CDR2: SGHRS, YFSETQ. The CDR3 reads CASSLPESSYEQYF. As DNA, the CDR3 is TGCGCCAGCAGCTTGCCGGAGAGCTCCTACGAGCAGTACTTC.

The chain combines TRBV6-6 with TRBJ1-5; 9 nucleotides align to TRBD1. CDR3 length equals 16 residues. Germline-derived CDR1 and CDR2 are MNHNY and SVGAGI (reference sequence). With V trimmed by 6 bases and J by 6 bases, 12 bases remained unmatched. CDR3 DNA sequence: TGTGCCAGCAGCCACCGGGACAGGGTGAGGGGTCAGCCCCAGCATTTT. Its translation: CASSHRDRVRGQPQHF.

This chain links TRBV30 with TRBJ2-2; possible D gene TRBD1, 6 bases. Trimming took off 2 bases at V and 7 bases at J, with 14 bases between the two ends. This CDR3 contains 14 residues. Germline V CDR1 and CDR2: GTSNPN, SVGIG (reference sequence). CDR3 protein: CAWSIPTGSGELFF. Written as DNA, the CDR3 is TGTGCCTGGAGTATACCCACAGGGAGCGGGGAGCTGTTTTTT. Together with reference TRBV30 and TRBJ2-2, the CDR3 gives the full variable domain: SQTIHQWPATLVQPVGSPLSLECTVEGTSNPNLYWYRQAAGRGLQLLFYSVGIGQISSEVPQNLSASRPQDRQFILSSKKLLLSDSGFYLCAWSIPTGSGELFFGEGSRLTVL.